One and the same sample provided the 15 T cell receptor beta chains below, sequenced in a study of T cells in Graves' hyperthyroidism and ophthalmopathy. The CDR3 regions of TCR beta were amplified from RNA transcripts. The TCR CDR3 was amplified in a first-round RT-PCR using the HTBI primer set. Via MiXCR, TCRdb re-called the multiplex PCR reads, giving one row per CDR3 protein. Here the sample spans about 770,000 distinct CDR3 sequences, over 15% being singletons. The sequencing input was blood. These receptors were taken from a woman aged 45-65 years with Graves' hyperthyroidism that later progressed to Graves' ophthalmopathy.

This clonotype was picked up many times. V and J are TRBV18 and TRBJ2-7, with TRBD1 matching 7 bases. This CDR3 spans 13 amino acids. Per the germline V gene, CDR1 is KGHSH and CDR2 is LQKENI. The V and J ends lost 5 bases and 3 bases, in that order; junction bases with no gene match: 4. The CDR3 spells CASSFDRDYEQYF. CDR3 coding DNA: TGTGCCAGCTCATTCGACAGGGACTACGAGCAGTACTTC.

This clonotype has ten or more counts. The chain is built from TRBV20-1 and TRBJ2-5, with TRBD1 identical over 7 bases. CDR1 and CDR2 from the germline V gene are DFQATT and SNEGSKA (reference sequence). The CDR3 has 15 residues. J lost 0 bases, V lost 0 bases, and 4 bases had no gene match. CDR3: CSARDGQDYQETQYF. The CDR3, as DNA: TGCAGTGCTAGAGACGGACAGGACTACCAAGAGACCCAGTACTTC.

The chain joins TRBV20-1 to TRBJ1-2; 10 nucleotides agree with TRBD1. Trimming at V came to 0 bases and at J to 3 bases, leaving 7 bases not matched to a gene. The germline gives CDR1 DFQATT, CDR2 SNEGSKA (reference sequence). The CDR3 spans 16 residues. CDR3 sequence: CSARDATGGRDYGYTF. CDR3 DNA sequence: TGCAGTGCTAGAGATGCGACAGGGGGCAGGGACTATGGCTACACCTTC.

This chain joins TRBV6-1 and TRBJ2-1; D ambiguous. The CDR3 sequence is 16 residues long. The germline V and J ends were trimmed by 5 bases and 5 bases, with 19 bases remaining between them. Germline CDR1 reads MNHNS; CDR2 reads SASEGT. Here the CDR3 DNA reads TGTGCCAGCAGTCAGACCCTACATGGAAAGAACAATGAGCAGTTCTTC. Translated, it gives CASSQTLHGKNNEQFF.

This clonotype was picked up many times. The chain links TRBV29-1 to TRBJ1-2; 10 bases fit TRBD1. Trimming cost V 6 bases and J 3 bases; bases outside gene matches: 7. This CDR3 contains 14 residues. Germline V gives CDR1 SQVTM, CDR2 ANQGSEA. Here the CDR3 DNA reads TGCAGCGTCGCGGACAGGGGGAGAGACTATGGCTACACCTTC. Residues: CSVADRGRDYGYTF.

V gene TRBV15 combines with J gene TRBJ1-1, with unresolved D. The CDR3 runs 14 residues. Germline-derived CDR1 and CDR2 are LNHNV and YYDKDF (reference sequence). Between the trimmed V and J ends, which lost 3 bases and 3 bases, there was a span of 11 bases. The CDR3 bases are TGTGCCACCAGCAGGGACCGTAGGGACACTGAAGCTTTCTTT. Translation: CATSRDRRDTEAFF.

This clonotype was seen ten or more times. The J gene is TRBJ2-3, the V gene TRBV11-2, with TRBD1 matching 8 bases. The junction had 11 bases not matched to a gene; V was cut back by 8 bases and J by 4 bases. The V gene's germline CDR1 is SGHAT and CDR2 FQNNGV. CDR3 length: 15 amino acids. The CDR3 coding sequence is TGTGCCAGCGAGGGGGACAGGTCTCATTCAGATACGCAGTATTTT. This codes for CASEGDRSHSDTQYF.

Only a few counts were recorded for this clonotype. CDR3 loop: CASSTRTATNYGYTF. In DNA form, the CDR3 reads TGTGCCAGTAGTACGCGGACAGCGACTAACTATGGCTACACCTTC. The chain is built from TRBV19 and TRBJ1-2; D might be TRBD1 (6 bases). The CDR3 runs 15 residues. CDR1 LNHDA and CDR2 SQIVND come from the germline V gene (reference sequence). V lost 4 bases, J lost 0 bases, and 12 bases lay in between.

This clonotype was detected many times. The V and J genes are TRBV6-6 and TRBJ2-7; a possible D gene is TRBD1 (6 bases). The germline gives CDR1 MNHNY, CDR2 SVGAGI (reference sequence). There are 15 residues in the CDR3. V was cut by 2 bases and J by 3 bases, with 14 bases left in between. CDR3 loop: CASSYNRDIFYEQYF. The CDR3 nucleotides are TGTGCCAGCAGTTACAACCGGGACATCTTCTACGAGCAGTACTTC.

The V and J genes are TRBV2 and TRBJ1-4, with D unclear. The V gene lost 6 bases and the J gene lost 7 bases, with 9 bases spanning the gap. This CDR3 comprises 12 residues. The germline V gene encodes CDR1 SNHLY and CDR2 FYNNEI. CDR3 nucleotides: TGTGCCAGCAGCGGCGAGGGTGAAAAACTGTTTTTT. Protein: CASSGEGEKLFF. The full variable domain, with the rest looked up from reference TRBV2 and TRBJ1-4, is EPEVTQTPSHQVTQMGQEVILRCVPISNHLYFYWYRQILGQKVEFLVSFYNNEISEKSEIFDDQFSVERPDGSNFTLKIRSTKLEDSAMYFCASSGEGEKLFFGSGTQLSVL.

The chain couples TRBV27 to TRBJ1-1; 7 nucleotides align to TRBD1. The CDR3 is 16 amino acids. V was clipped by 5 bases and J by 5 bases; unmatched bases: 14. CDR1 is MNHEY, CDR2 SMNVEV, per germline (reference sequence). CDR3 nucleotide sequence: TGTGCCAGCAGTCCATTGGGGCAGGGGGGGCGGACTGAAGCTTTCTTT. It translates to CASSPLGQGGRTEAFF.

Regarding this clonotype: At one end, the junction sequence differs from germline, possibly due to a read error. The DNA of the CDR3 is TGTGCCAGCATCGAATCCCCAGGCATGAACACTGAAGCTTCCTTT. Protein sequence: CASIESPGMNTEASF. V is TRBV11-1 and J is TRBJ1-1; D not certain. The CDR3 loop spans 15 amino acids. Germline assignment: CDR1 SGHAT and CDR2 FQDESV (reference sequence). Full variable domain (rest looked up from reference TRBV11-1 and TRBJ1-1): EAEVAQSPRYKITEKSQAVAFWCDPISGHATLYWYRQILGQGPELLVQFQDESVVDDSQLPKDRFSAERLKGVDSTLKIQPAELGDSAMYLCASIESPGMNTEASFGQGTRLTVV.

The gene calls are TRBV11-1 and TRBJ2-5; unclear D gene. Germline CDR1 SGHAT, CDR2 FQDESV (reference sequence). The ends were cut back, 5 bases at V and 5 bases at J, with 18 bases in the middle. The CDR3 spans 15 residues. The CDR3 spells CASSPASGLEETQYF. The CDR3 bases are TGTGCCAGCAGCCCCGCGTCCGGGTTGGAGGAGACCCAGTACTTC.

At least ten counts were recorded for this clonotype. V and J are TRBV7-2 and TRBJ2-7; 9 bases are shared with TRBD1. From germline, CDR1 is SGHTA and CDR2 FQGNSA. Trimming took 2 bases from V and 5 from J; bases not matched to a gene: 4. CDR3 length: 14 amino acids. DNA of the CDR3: TGTGCCAGCAGCTTAATCGGACAGGGGAACGAGCAGTACTTC. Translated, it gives CASSLIGQGNEQYF.

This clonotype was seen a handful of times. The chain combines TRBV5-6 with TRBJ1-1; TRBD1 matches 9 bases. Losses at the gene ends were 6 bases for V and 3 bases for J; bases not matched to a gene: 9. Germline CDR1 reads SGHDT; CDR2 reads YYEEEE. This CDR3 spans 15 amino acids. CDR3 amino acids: CASTGTGRRDTEAFF. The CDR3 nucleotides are TGTGCCAGCACCGGGACAGGGAGGCGAGACACTGAAGCTTTCTTT.